These 20 T cell receptor beta chains originate from one sample sequenced in a study of technical replicates of blood from several donors. Profiled with immunoSEQ multiplex PCR; TCRdb holds only in-frame clones, not every one. The sample includes about 54,000 clones, less than 95% of them seen just once. Sample: T cells isolated from PBMCs. The receptors shown here come from a human donor in good health.

The rearrangement joins TRBV6-5 to TRBJ2-5; 8 bases are shared with TRBD2. With 0 bases clipped from V and 3 bases from J, the junction kept 3 bases outside the gene matches. This CDR3 region has 15 residues. The V gene's germline CDR1 is MNHEY and CDR2 SVGAGI. The CDR3 here is CASSYSGTSEETQYF. For the CDR3, the DNA is TGTGCCAGCAGTTACTCCGGGACTAGTGAAGAGACCCAGTACTTC.

This clone appeared a single time. This chain links TRBV5-5 with TRBJ2-7; 7 nucleotides align to TRBD1. Germline loops: CDR1 SGHKS, CDR2 YYEKEE (reference sequence). The CDR3 spans 14 residues. V shed 1 base, J shed 2 bases, and the junction held 3 bases outside the gene matches. The CDR3 region is CASSLMGQPYEQYF. CDR3 DNA sequence: TGTGCCAGCAGCTTGATGGGACAGCCCTACGAGCAGTACTTC. Drawing the rest from reference TRBV5-5 and TRBJ2-7, the complete variable domain is DAGVTQSPTHLIKTRGQQVTLRCSPISGHKSVSWYQQVLGQGPQFIFQYYEKEERGRGNFPDRFSARQFPNYSSELNVNALLLGDSALYLCASSLMGQPYEQYFGPGTRLTVT.

The chain has TRBV9 and TRBJ2-1; D unresolved. This CDR3 region has 14 residues. Germline-derived CDR1 and CDR2 are SGDLS and YYNGEE. V lost 5 bases, J lost 7 bases, and 16 bases lay in between. The CDR3 loop is CASSAWASRNEQFF. CDR3 sequence (DNA): TGTGCCAGCAGTGCTTGGGCCTCTCGTAATGAGCAGTTCTTC.

This rearrangement joins TRBV20-1 to TRBJ2-7; D is unresolved. Trimming took off 6 bases at V and 3 bases at J, with 6 bases between the two ends. Germline CDR1 reads DFQATT; CDR2 reads SNEGSKA (reference sequence). This CDR3 is 10 amino acids long. CDR3 sequence: CSAAHYEQYF. DNA of the CDR3: TGCAGTGCGGCACACTACGAGCAGTACTTC.

This rearrangement joins TRBV5-1 to TRBJ2-7; 11 positions match TRBD1. Germline values: CDR1 SGHRS, CDR2 YFSETQ. CDR3 length: 13 residues. J gave up 7 bases and V 6 bases, and 6 bases lay outside the gene matches. The CDR3 sequence: CASKGQGAGEQYF. The DNA of the CDR3 is TGCGCCAGCAAAGGACAGGGGGCAGGGGAGCAGTACTTC.

The rearrangement joins TRBV7-9 to TRBJ2-7, with 8 bases matching TRBD2. This CDR3 region has 15 residues. Trimming at V came to 5 bases and at J to 7 bases, leaving 13 bases not matched to a gene. CDR1 and CDR2 (germline): SEHNR, FQNEAQ (reference sequence). The CDR3 sequence: CASSPPTSAMREQYF. CDR3 in DNA: TGTGCCAGCAGCCCACCGACTAGCGCGATGAGGGAGCAGTACTTC.

The chain carries TRBV5-1 and TRBJ2-7, with 8 bases identical to TRBD1. Trimming removed 3 bases from V and 2 bases from J; junction bases left unmatched: 4. The germline gives CDR1 SGHRS, CDR2 YFSETQ. The CDR3 is 14 amino acids. CDR3 residues: CASSSTGDTYEQYF. CDR3 DNA sequence: TGCGCCAGCAGCTCGACAGGGGACACCTACGAGCAGTACTTC.

CDR3 sequence: CASSLTGGTETQYF. Here the CDR3 DNA reads TGTGCCAGCAGCTTGACAGGGGGCACGGAGACCCAGTACTTC. The chain joins TRBV11-3 to TRBJ2-5; 10 positions agree with TRBD1. CDR1 and CDR2 (germline): SGHNT, YENEEA. There are 14 residues in the CDR3. V lost 3 bases to trimming and J lost 5 bases; unmatched junction nucleotides: 3.

V gene TRBV6-6 combines with J gene TRBJ1-6; the D is unclear. Germline V gene data show CDR1 as MNHNY and CDR2 as SVGAGI (reference sequence). The V and J ends lost 6 bases and 3 bases respectively, with 12 bases between them. The CDR3 runs to 15 residues. This CDR3 is CASRRAGNYNSPLHF. In DNA form, the CDR3 reads TGTGCCAGCAGAAGGGCCGGGAACTATAATTCACCCCTCCACTTT.

The V call is TRBV28, the J call TRBJ2-2; D unclear. The CDR3 consists of 12 residues. Looked up from germline, CDR1 is MDHEN and CDR2 is SYDVKM. V was clipped by 6 bases and J by 7 bases, with 9 bases between them. As DNA, the CDR3 is TGTGCCAGCAGGGGCCAAGTCGGGGAGCTGTTTTTT. Protein sequence: CASRGQVGELFF. Supplemented by reference TRBV28 and TRBJ2-2, the full variable domain reads DVKVTQSSRYLVKRTGEKVFLECVQDMDHENMFWYRQDPGLGLRLIYFSYDVKMKEKGDIPEGYSVSREKKERFSLILESASTNQTSMYLCASRGQVGELFFGEGSRLTVL.

V gene TRBV7-2 combines with J gene TRBJ1-2; 7 bases fit TRBD1. CDR1 is SGHTA, CDR2 FQGNSA, per germline. This CDR3 is built from 14 residues. Unmatched junction bases numbered 4, after V lost 6 bases and J lost 0 bases. The CDR3 DNA is TGTGCCAGCAGGGAGACAGGGCCTAACTATGGCTACACCTTC. It codes for CASRETGPNYGYTF.

The V call is TRBV5-6, the J call TRBJ2-6; D is uncertain. The CDR3 is 18 amino acids. CDR1 is SGHDT, CDR2 YYEEEE, per germline. V dropped 4 bases and J dropped 0 bases, with 17 bases sitting between them. The CDR3 coding sequence is TGTGCCAGCAGCCAAAAACCCCTCAGAGGCTCTGGGGCCAACGTCCTGACTTTC. It yields the protein CASSQKPLRGSGANVLTF.

The V call is TRBV5-1, the J call TRBJ2-4; D unclear. Germline V gives CDR1 SGHRS, CDR2 YFSETQ. CDR3 size: 13 residues. Deletions cut 0 bases from V and 5 bases from J, with 6 bases between. CDR3 sequence: CASSLVAENIQYF. In DNA, the CDR3 is TGCGCCAGCAGCTTGGTGGCTGAAAACATTCAGTACTTC. Full variable domain (remainder filled in from reference TRBV5-1 and TRBJ2-4): KAGVTQTPRYLIKTRGQQVTLSCSPISGHRSVSWYQQTPGQGLQFLFEYFSETQRNKGNFPGRFSGRQFSNSRSEMNVSTLELGDSALYLCASSLVAENIQYFGAGTRLSVL.

The chain recombines TRBV5-6 with TRBJ1-6; perhaps TRBD1 as D (5 bases). There are 15 residues in the CDR3. CDR1 is SGHDT, CDR2 YYEEEE, per germline. Trimming took off 6 bases at V and 9 bases at J, with 19 bases between the two ends. CDR3 nucleotide sequence: TGTGCCAGCACCGTAATTTCGCGGGGGGGTTCACCCCTCCACTTT. Translation: CASTVISRGGSPLHF.

The chain links TRBV7-9 to TRBJ2-5, with 7 bases identical to TRBD2. This CDR3 is 16 amino acids long. Germline CDR1 is SEHNR and CDR2 is FQNEAQ (reference sequence). V was pared by 6 bases and J by 5 bases, with 15 bases of the junction left unmatched. In nucleotides, the CDR3 is TGTGCCAGCAGACGAATATCTTCGGGGCGGGGGGAGACCCAGTACTTC. Protein sequence: CASRRISSGRGETQYF.

CDR3 amino acids: CASSLLGTDYEQYF. The CDR3 DNA sequence: TGTGCCAGCAGCTTGTTGGGTACAGACTACGAGCAGTACTTC. The chain employs TRBV5-6 and TRBJ2-7; D is unresolved. This CDR3 is built from 14 residues. Trimming pared 1 base from V and 3 bases from J, leaving 11 bases between. CDR1 is SGHDT and CDR2 is YYEEEE in the germline V gene. Filled out from reference TRBV5-6 and TRBJ2-7, the complete variable domain reads DAGVTQSPTHLIKTRGQQVTLRCSPKSGHDTVSWYQQALGQGPQFIFQYYEEEERQRGNFPDRFSGHQFPNYSSELNVNALLLGDSALYLCASSLLGTDYEQYFGPGTRLTVT.

The rearrangement links TRBV10-1 to TRBJ2-3; TRBD1 matches at 7 bases. CDR1 is WNHNN, CDR2 SYGVQD, per germline (reference sequence). The ends lost 4 bases at V and 1 base at J; junction bases unmatched: 5. CDR3 size: 15 residues. The CDR3 here is CASSAPDRGTDTQYF. CDR3 nucleotide sequence: TGCGCCAGCAGTGCACCCGACAGGGGCACAGATACGCAGTATTTT.

The chain combines TRBV19 with TRBJ2-3; TRBD2 matches at 8 bases. The junction had 10 bases not matched to a gene; V was cut back by 4 bases and J by 7 bases. This CDR3 comprises 15 residues. Germline V gene lookup returns CDR1 LNHDA and CDR2 SQIVND (reference sequence). The CDR3 loop is CASSRQTSETNTQYF. The DNA for the CDR3 is TGTGCCAGTAGTAGACAGACTAGCGAAACAAATACGCAGTATTTT.

This sequence joins TRBV5-6 and TRBJ2-7, with D maybe TRBD1 (5 bases). Trimming shortened V by 2 bases and J by 0 bases, and 12 bases separated the two germline ends. In germline, CDR1 is SGHDT, CDR2 YYEEEE. This CDR3 spans 15 amino acids. The DNA for the CDR3 is TGTGCCAGCAGCTTTTGGGGCGACGGCTCCTACGAGCAGTACTTC. The encoded protein is CASSFWGDGSYEQYF.

The chain employs TRBV29-1 and TRBJ2-1, with 8 positions matching TRBD1. The CDR3 loop spans 14 amino acids. Per the germline V gene, CDR1 is SQVTM and CDR2 is ANQGSEA. Trimming at V came to 5 bases and at J to 9 bases, leaving 12 bases not matched to a gene. The CDR3 here is CSVKGQGPRAEQFF. The DNA of the CDR3 is TGCAGCGTTAAAGGACAGGGTCCACGGGCTGAGCAGTTCTTC.